The following is a T cell receptor (beta chain) sequence with its context. What it binds is not known. The sample belongs to a study of tumour-infiltrating T cells in Burkitt lymphoma. The overall study: Patients covered every epidemiological subtype of Burkitt lymphoma. Repertoire clonality predicted overall and progression-free survival.

V was cut by 7 bases and J by 4 bases, with 16 bases left in between. The CDR3 is 13 amino acids. The germline V gene has CDR1 SQVTM and CDR2 ANQGSEA. Whole-study findings and limits: Several public clonotypes were shared across many Burkitt lymphoma patients.

Assay used: immunoSEQ multiplex PCR; TCRdb lists only in-frame clones, some missing. The sample includes approximately 46,000 clones, around 31% of them seen just once. The chain carries TRBV29-1 and TRBJ1-1; no definite D call. This receptor was obtained from a human donor with Burkitt lymphoma. The material sequenced was tumor tissue. The CDR3 spells CSAWGNWGTEAFF. In nucleotides, the CDR3 is TGCAGCGCTTGGGGTAATTGGGGCACTGAAGCTTTCTTT.